The 14 T cell receptor beta chains below all came from one sample that was sequenced in a study of graft-versus-host responses after intestinal transplantation. The antigens of these receptors remain unknown. Libraries were prepared by immunoSEQ multiplex PCR; TCRdb keeps only in-frame clonotypes and omits some of them. The sample includes about 86,000 clones, roughly nine tenths of them seen just once. Here the sequenced sample was unstimulated CD8+ T cells sorted from spleen or lymph node cells, taken before intestinal transplant. The receptors derive from a human donor who received an intestinal transplant.

This chain joins TRBV7-9 and TRBJ2-2; 8 nucleotides agree with TRBD1. The trim removed 3 bases at V and 1 base at J, leaving 13 bases unmatched. The CDR3 is 19 residues long. Per the germline V gene, CDR1 is SEHNR and CDR2 is FQNEAQ (reference sequence). CDR3 in DNA: TGTGCCAGCAGCTTTCCCCTTCACACCGGGACAGGGAACACCGGGGAGCTGTTTTTT. Its translation: CASSFPLHTGTGNTGELFF.

The chain carries TRBV27 and TRBJ2-7; possibly TRBD2 for D (5 bases). Trimming removed 2 bases from V and 0 bases from J, with 8 bases in between. Germline V lookup: CDR1 MNHEY, CDR2 SMNVEV (reference sequence). The CDR3 runs to 14 residues. Here the CDR3 DNA reads TGTGCCAGCAGTTTAGAGGGAAACTCCTACGAGCAGTACTTC. It specifies CASSLEGNSYEQYF.

This chain's CDR3 is CSVYDTQKGYTF. In nucleotides, the CDR3 is TGCAGCGTTTATGACACTCAGAAGGGCTACACCTTC. V is TRBV29-1 and J is TRBJ1-2; D call uncertain. The germline V and J ends were trimmed by 5 bases and 8 bases, with 15 bases remaining between them. The CDR3 runs 12 residues. Germline lookup yields CDR1 SQVTM and CDR2 ANQGSEA.

As for this clone: Compared with germline, one end of the junction differs, possibly owing to a read error. V usage is TRBV13 and J usage is TRBJ2-2; the match to TRBD1 covers 9 bases. The CDR3 extends over 15 amino acids. The germline gives CDR1 PRHDT, CDR2 FYEKMQ (reference sequence). The chain's CDR3 is CASSLGQGYTGELFF. The CDR3 DNA follows: TGTGCCAGCAGCCTAGGACAGGGGTACACCGGGGAGCTGTTTTTT.

Of note for this clone: The sample has other DNA sequences that encode this CDR3 too. V is TRBV4-1 and J is TRBJ2-7; perhaps TRBD2 as D (5 bases). The CDR3 extends over 13 amino acids. V dropped 0 bases and J dropped 4 bases, with 7 bases sitting between them. Germline-derived CDR1 and CDR2 are MGHRA and YSYEKL. In nucleotides, the CDR3 is TGCGCCAGCAGCCAAGACCGCGGGTACGAGCAGTACTTC. Its protein is CASSQDRGYEQYF.

This clone was picked up one time. The chain is built from TRBV6-5 and TRBJ1-5; possible D gene TRBD1, 6 bases. Germline-derived CDR1 and CDR2 are MNHEY and SVGAGI. There are 16 residues in the CDR3. V was cut by 4 bases and J by 0 bases, with 13 bases left in between. CDR3 nucleotide sequence: TGTGCCAGCAGTTCATCAGGGGCCTATAGCAATCAGCCCCAGCATTTT. This codes for CASSSSGAYSNQPQHF.

The CDR3 here is CASSYTANTGELFF. The CDR3 region has the DNA TGTGCCAGCAGTTACACAGCGAACACCGGGGAGCTGTTTTTT. V is TRBV6-5 and J is TRBJ2-2; D is ambiguous. V was shortened by 2 bases and J by 0 bases, with 4 bases between the two germline ends. The CDR3 sequence is 14 residues long. Germline CDR1 and CDR2: MNHEY and SVGAGI.

This sequence joins TRBV11-2 and TRBJ2-3; perhaps TRBD2 as D (6 bases). CDR3 length equals 17 residues. V shed 1 base and J shed 2 bases, with 16 bases lying between them. Germline-derived CDR1 and CDR2 are SGHAT and FQNNGV. CDR3 amino acids: CASSLVRGGTDTDTQYF. The CDR3, as DNA: TGTGCCAGCAGCTTAGTACGGGGCGGGACCGACACAGATACGCAGTATTTT.

This clone came up once. This chain joins TRBV19 and TRBJ1-5; D not resolved. The CDR3 is made up of 13 amino acids. Deletions cut 3 bases from V and 9 bases from J, with 12 bases between. The germline V gene has CDR1 LNHDA and CDR2 SQIVND (reference sequence). As DNA, the CDR3 is TGTGCCAGTAGTATTGGCGGCGAGCGGCCCCAGCATTTT. This gives the protein CASSIGGERPQHF.

The J gene is TRBJ1-2, the V gene TRBV10-1, with 7 bases aligning to TRBD1. The germline V gene has CDR1 WNHNN and CDR2 SYGVQD (reference sequence). Germline trimming cut 6 bases from V and 4 bases from J; bases unmatched to any gene: 11. The CDR3 is 15 amino acids. This CDR3 is CASRLINRDSYGYTF. CDR3 nucleotides: TGCGCCAGCAGGCTGATTAATAGGGACAGCTATGGCTACACCTTC.

This sequence joins TRBV5-6 and TRBJ1-2, with a weak D call TRBD1 (5 bases). The germline V gene has CDR1 SGHDT and CDR2 YYEEEE. Deletions cut 0 bases from V and 6 bases from J, with 18 bases between. The CDR3 runs 16 residues. The chain's CDR3 is CASSLGRVSPLDGYTF. The CDR3 region has the DNA TGTGCCAGCAGCTTGGGCAGGGTTTCACCCCTGGATGGCTACACCTTC.

This chain joins TRBV27 and TRBJ1-6; TRBD1 agrees at 10 bases. The ends lost 7 bases at V and 5 bases at J; junction bases unmatched: 11. The CDR3 loop spans 17 amino acids. CDR1 is MNHEY and CDR2 is SMNVEV in the germline V gene (reference sequence). The DNA of the CDR3 is TGTGCCAGCACCTCCCCGGGACAGGGGATCCATAATTCACCCCTCCACTTT. This sequence encodes CASTSPGQGIHNSPLHF.

The genes are TRBV6-1 and TRBJ1-3; possibly TRBD1 for D (6 bases). CDR1 and CDR2 from the germline V gene are MNHNS and SASEGT. The CDR3 contains 13 residues. V was pared by 10 bases and J by 8 bases, with 18 bases between. The CDR3 bases are TGTGCCATCCGGGACACGGCGCCTGACACCATATATTTT. Amino acid sequence: CAIRDTAPDTIYF.

CDR3 region: CASSLEPPLETGYNSPLHF. The CDR3 DNA reads TGTGCCAGCAGCCTTGAACCCCCGCTCGAAACGGGTTATAATTCACCCCTCCACTTT. The rearrangement uses TRBV7-6 and TRBJ1-6; no clear D gene. The CDR3 consists of 19 residues. Germline assignment: CDR1 SGHVS and CDR2 FNYEAQ. Trimming pared 5 bases from V and 4 bases from J, leaving 24 bases between.